This TCR beta chain came from a study of PD-1 blockade in classical Hodgkin lymphoma. Here immunoSEQ multiplex PCR was the method, and the copy in TCRdb shows in-frame clones only, minus some. The sample holds approximately 17,000 clones, 85% seen once. Following autologous stem cell transplantation, relapse occurred in every patient, and exposure to brentuximab vedotin varied. Magnetic negative selection served to purify CD4+ T cells out of PBMCs that had been thawed. V lost 3 bases, J lost 4 bases, and 9 bases stayed unmatched. Germline CDR1 and CDR2: LGHNA and YNFKEQ. CDR3 length: 17 residues. The clonotype originates from a human donor with classical Hodgkin lymphoma. The chain has TRBV4-2 and TRBJ2-5, with 12 bases aligning to TRBD1. The sample in question was CD4+ T cells from blood, obtained at baseline. The CDR3 loop is CASSHGTGTGGRETQYF. The CDR3 DNA is TGTGCCAGCAGCCATGGAACCGGGACAGGGGGCCGAGAGACCCAGTACTTC.